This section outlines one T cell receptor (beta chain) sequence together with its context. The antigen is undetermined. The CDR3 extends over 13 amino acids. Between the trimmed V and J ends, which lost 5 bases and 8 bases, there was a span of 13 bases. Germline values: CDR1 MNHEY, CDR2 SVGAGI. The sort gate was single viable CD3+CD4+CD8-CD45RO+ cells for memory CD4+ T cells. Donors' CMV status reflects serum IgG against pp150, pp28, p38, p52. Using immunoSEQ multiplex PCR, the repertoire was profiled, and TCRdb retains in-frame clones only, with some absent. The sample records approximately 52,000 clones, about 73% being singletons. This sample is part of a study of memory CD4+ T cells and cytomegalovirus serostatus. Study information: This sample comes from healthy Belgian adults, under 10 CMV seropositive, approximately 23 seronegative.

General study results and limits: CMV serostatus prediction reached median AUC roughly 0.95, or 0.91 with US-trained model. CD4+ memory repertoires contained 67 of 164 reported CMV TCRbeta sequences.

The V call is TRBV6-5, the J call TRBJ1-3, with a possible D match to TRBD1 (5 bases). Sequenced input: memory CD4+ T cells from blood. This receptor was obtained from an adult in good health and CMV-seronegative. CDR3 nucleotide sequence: TGTGCCAGCAGTCTATACCTGGGGGACACCATATATTTT. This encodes CASSLYLGDTIYF.